What follows are 32 T cell receptor beta chains derived from one specimen sequenced in a study of beta chain features in type 1 diabetes. Reverse transcription of all isolated RNA meant that expressed TCRB transcripts were sequenced. Only in-frame clones appear in the TCRdb table, and some are missing; sequencing was by immunoSEQ multiplex PCR. The profile covers about 620,000 clones, with around 16% appearing a single time and approximately 0.099% taken by the ten largest. Sequenced sample: naive CD4+ T cells from blood. The receptor source for this set is a man between 18 and 35 years old in good health.

The V call is TRBV5-1, the J call TRBJ1-5; the D gene is possibly TRBD1 (6 bases). CDR3 length: 15 amino acids. Looked up from germline, CDR1 is SGHRS and CDR2 is YFSETQ. V was trimmed by 5 bases and J by 0 bases, leaving 12 bases between them. This CDR3 is CASRQGGNSNQPQHF. In DNA form, the CDR3 reads TGCGCCAGCAGACAGGGAGGGAATAGCAATCAGCCCCAGCATTTT.

This chain uses TRBV10-3 with TRBJ1-3, with D maybe TRBD1 (5 bases). Germline V gives CDR1 ENHRY, CDR2 SYGVKD. Trimming took 4 bases from V and 0 from J, leaving 13 bases between them. CDR3 length equals 16 residues. DNA of the CDR3: TGTGCCATCAGTGGGTCCGGGGCCTTCTCTGGAAACACCATATATTTT. As protein: CAISGSGAFSGNTIYF.

This clone was seen a handful of times. The V and J genes are TRBV20-1 and TRBJ1-2; D is ambiguous. This CDR3 is built from 11 residues. Germline CDR1 and CDR2: DFQATT and SNEGSKA (reference sequence). Trimming cost V 5 bases and J 8 bases, with 12 bases left between them. This chain's CDR3 is CSAPRLRGYTF. CDR3 DNA: TGCAGTGCTCCCAGGTTGCGCGGCTACACCTTC.

In its sample, this clone was seen a few times. J is TRBJ1-2 and V is TRBV20-1; D unresolved. Germline V CDR1 and CDR2: DFQATT, SNEGSKA (reference sequence). The length of the CDR3 is 11 residues. Trimming removed 2 bases from V and 4 bases from J, with 5 bases in between. CDR3 sequence (DNA): TGCAGTGCTAGACGGTCCTATGGCTACACCTTC. It specifies CSARRSYGYTF.

Only a few counts were recorded for this clone. The chain combines TRBV2 with TRBJ2-1, with unresolved D. The germline V and J ends were trimmed by 3 bases and 5 bases, with 20 bases remaining between them. Germline V lookup: CDR1 SNHLY, CDR2 FYNNEI. The CDR3 is 17 amino acids. CDR3 sequence: CASSDIPRTDFNNEQFF. The CDR3 nucleotides are TGTGCCAGCAGTGATATTCCCAGGACCGATTTTAACAATGAGCAGTTCTTC.

In its sample, this clone was seen once. The chain uses TRBV11-2 and TRBJ1-2; 10 positions match TRBD1. The CDR3 totals 13 residues. The germline gives CDR1 SGHAT, CDR2 FQNNGV. J gave up 4 bases and V 5 bases, and 1 base lay outside the gene matches. CDR3 bases: TGTGCCAGCAGCCGACAGGGGGCCTATGGCTACACCTTC. It translates to CASSRQGAYGYTF.

This chain connects TRBV18 to TRBJ2-1; TRBD2 matches at 14 bases. V shed 5 bases and J 10 bases; nucleotides not matched to a gene: 7. There are 15 residues in the CDR3. CDR1 is KGHSH, CDR2 LQKENI, per germline. For the CDR3, the DNA is TGTGCCAGCTCAAAGACTAGCGGGAGGGCCTACGAGCAGTTCTTC. As protein: CASSKTSGRAYEQFF.

This clone was seen a handful of times. The V and J genes are TRBV29-1 and TRBJ1-2; a weak D match, TRBD1 (6 bases). The CDR3 is made up of 15 amino acids. CDR1 and CDR2 from the germline V gene are SQVTM and ANQGSEA. Trimming took off 1 base at V and 3 bases at J, with 15 bases between the two ends. CDR3 nucleotide sequence: TGCAGCGTTGAAGGGTTACAGGGAACGGACTATGGCTACACCTTC. Translated: CSVEGLQGTDYGYTF.

CDR3 nucleotides: TGTGCTAGTGGTCCCCTCCGGGGAGGGCTATATGGCTACACCTTC. It translates to CASGPLRGGLYGYTF. The rearrangement uses TRBV12-5 and TRBJ1-2; D gene unclear. The V end lost 5 bases, the J end lost 5 bases, and 18 bases lay between the germline ends. Germline V lookup: CDR1 LGHNT, CDR2 FRNRAP. CDR3 size: 15 residues.

The V gene is TRBV7-2, the J gene TRBJ2-7, with TRBD2 identical over 12 bases. Germline V gene data show CDR1 as SGHTA and CDR2 as FQGNSA. The trim removed 5 bases at V and 2 bases at J, leaving 7 bases unmatched. The CDR3 runs to 16 residues. In DNA form, the CDR3 reads TGTGCCAGCAGCCGCTGGACTAGCGGGGTCACCTACGAGCAGTACTTC. This translates into CASSRWTSGVTYEQYF.

V gene TRBV5-1 combines with J gene TRBJ2-7; no firm D call. V lost 0 bases and J lost 6, with 10 bases in between. Per the germline V gene, CDR1 is SGHRS and CDR2 is YFSETQ. This CDR3 region has 13 residues. CDR3 sequence (DNA): TGCGCCAGCAGCTTGGGAGAATTAGGCGAGCAGTACTTC. The encoded protein is CASSLGELGEQYF.

This clone has just a few counts. The chain combines TRBV4-3 with TRBJ2-5, with 10 bases fitting TRBD1. The CDR3 is 15 residues long. The V gene's germline CDR1 is LGHNA and CDR2 YSLEER. After removal of 0 bases from V and 7 bases from J, the junction contained 5 bases not matched to a gene. The CDR3 loop reads CASSQETGGAGTQYF. In nucleotides, the CDR3 is TGCGCCAGCAGCCAAGAGACAGGGGGCGCGGGGACCCAGTACTTC.

CDR3 in DNA: TGTGCCAGCAGGGGACAGGGGAACGCCAACGTCCTGACTTTC. It yields the protein CASRGQGNANVLTF. The rearrangement joins TRBV25-1 to TRBJ2-6; 10 nucleotides agree with TRBD1. From germline, CDR1 is MGHDK and CDR2 SYGVNS. V was pared by 6 bases and J by 7 bases, with 3 bases of the junction left unmatched. The CDR3 loop spans 14 amino acids.

This chain links TRBV7-9 with TRBJ1-2, with TRBD1 identical over 7 bases. The germline V gene has CDR1 SEHNR and CDR2 FQNEAQ (reference sequence). This CDR3 spans 14 amino acids. J lost 4 bases, V lost 4 bases, and 6 bases had no gene match. The CDR3 coding sequence is TGTGCCAGCAGCTCCACGACAGGGACCTATGGCTACACCTTC. Encoded protein: CASSSTTGTYGYTF.

CDR3 residues: CASSLLLDRENYGYTF. For the CDR3, the DNA is TGTGCCAGCAGCTTACTCCTGGACAGGGAGAACTATGGCTACACCTTC. J is TRBJ1-2 and V is TRBV7-9, with TRBD1 matching 8 bases. The V gene's germline CDR1 is SEHNR and CDR2 FQNEAQ (reference sequence). Losses at the gene ends were 2 bases for V and 2 bases for J; bases not matched to a gene: 7. CDR3 length equals 16 residues.

The chain is built from TRBV5-1 and TRBJ2-5, with TRBD2 as a possible D gene (5 bases). The germline V gene has CDR1 SGHRS and CDR2 YFSETQ. Trimming removed 4 bases from V and 4 bases from J, with 8 bases in between. The CDR3 is 12 amino acids. CDR3 nucleotide sequence: TGCGCCAGCAGCCCGGACTCAGAGACCCAGTACTTC. Amino acid sequence: CASSPDSETQYF. Full variable domain (missing parts from reference TRBV5-1 and TRBJ2-5): KAGVTQTPRYLIKTRGQQVTLSCSPISGHRSVSWYQQTPGQGLQFLFEYFSETQRNKGNFPGRFSGRQFSNSRSEMNVSTLELGDSALYLCASSPDSETQYFGPGTRLLVL.

The table lists this clone with a few counts. The chain combines TRBV21-1 with TRBJ2-7; TRBD1, the table's D call, lacks a check against the DNA. TRBV21-1 is a recognized pseudogene. This CDR3 comprises 12 residues. CDR3 in DNA: TGTGCCGGGGGACAGGACCCCTACGAGCAGTACTTC. This gives the protein CAGGQDPYEQYF.

To note about this clone: Additional DNA sequences in this sample encode the identical CDR3. The chain couples TRBV9 to TRBJ1-5, with D possibly matching TRBD1 (5 bases). Germline CDR1 and CDR2: SGDLS and YYNGEE. The length of the CDR3 is 15 residues. V was trimmed by 0 bases and J by 1 base, leaving 8 bases between them. CDR3 sequence reads: CASSVGRDSNQPQHF. The CDR3 DNA reads as TGTGCCAGCAGCGTAGGCCGGGACAGCAATCAGCCCCAGCATTTT. The variable domain in full, with the rest retrieved from reference TRBV9 and TRBJ1-5, is DSGVTQTPKHLITATGQRVTLRCSPRSGDLSVYWYQQSLDQGLQFLIQYYNGEERAKGNILERFSAQQFPDLHSELNLSSLELGDSALYFCASSVGRDSNQPQHFGDGTRLSIL.

This clone showed up just a few times. This chain links TRBV29-1 with TRBJ1-5; D gene unclear. Trimming removed 4 bases from V and 1 base from J, with 11 bases in between. From germline, CDR1 is SQVTM and CDR2 ANQGSEA. The CDR3 runs 14 residues. CDR3 sequence reads: CSVARGSSNQPQHF. The CDR3 DNA is TGCAGCGTTGCAAGAGGGTCGAGCAATCAGCCCCAGCATTTT.

V gene TRBV7-2 combines with J gene TRBJ2-4, with TRBD1 identical over 7 bases. Germline V lookup: CDR1 SGHTA, CDR2 FQGNSA. V gave up 1 base and J gave up 7 bases; unmatched junction bases: 13. The CDR3 consists of 17 residues. The CDR3 DNA reads as TGTGCCAGCAGCTTAGGACAGGGCCTTCCCCAGTGGAACATTCAGTACTTC. Its protein product is CASSLGQGLPQWNIQYF.

This clone was picked up a small number of times. Here the CDR3 reads CASSLGATGTRPYEQYF. The CDR3 DNA sequence: TGCGCCAGCAGCTTGGGGGCCACCGGGACTAGACCCTACGAGCAGTACTTC. The rearrangement links TRBV5-1 to TRBJ2-7; 8 bases line up with TRBD2. This CDR3 spans 17 amino acids. The V gene end was trimmed by 0 bases and the J gene end by 2 bases; junction bases not matched to a gene: 10. Germline CDR1 reads SGHRS; CDR2 reads YFSETQ.

Many counts were recorded for this clone. The DNA of the CDR3 is TGTGCCAGCAGCCCACAGGGAGGGAAGACCCAGTACTTC. This encodes CASSPQGGKTQYF. The chain joins TRBV14 to TRBJ2-5; TRBD2 might be the D (7 bases). The CDR3 loop spans 13 amino acids. Germline CDR1 is SGHDN and CDR2 is FVKESK. V was shortened by 4 bases and J by 6 bases, with 12 bases between the two germline ends.

The rearrangement joins TRBV5-4 to TRBJ1-2; the D is unclear. CDR3 length equals 15 residues. CDR1 is SGHNT and CDR2 is YYREEE in the germline V gene (reference sequence). Trimming stripped 1 base from V and 6 bases from J, with 16 bases between. The CDR3: CASSLYGTPSHGYTF. Written as DNA, the CDR3 is TGTGCCAGCAGCTTGTACGGTACGCCCTCCCATGGCTACACCTTC.

This clone was observed a few times. The chain couples TRBV7-3 to TRBJ2-7, with 7 bases lining up with TRBD2. Germline CDR1 SGHTA, CDR2 FQGTGA. There are 15 residues in the CDR3. J lost 0 bases, V lost 3 bases, and 5 bases had no gene match. The CDR3 region is CASSLTTSSSYEQYF. The CDR3 DNA is TGTGCCAGCAGCTTGACGACTAGCAGCTCCTACGAGCAGTACTTC.

This chain links TRBV19 with TRBJ1-5; D is unclear. The ends were cut back, 4 bases at V and 7 bases at J, with 8 bases in the middle. This CDR3 is built from 12 residues. Germline V gene lookup returns CDR1 LNHDA and CDR2 SQIVND (reference sequence). CDR3: CASSTLRQPQHF. As DNA, the CDR3 is TGTGCCAGTAGTACCTTGCGCCAGCCCCAGCATTTT.

The CDR3 protein is CASSPPGTRKNTEAFF. In DNA, the CDR3 is TGTGCCAGCTCACCACCGGGTACAAGAAAGAACACTGAAGCTTTCTTT. The V gene is TRBV18, the J gene TRBJ1-1; D is unclear. V was pared by 0 bases and J by 1 base, with 12 bases between. This CDR3 is 16 amino acids long. CDR1 is KGHSH and CDR2 is LQKENI in the germline V gene. Variable domain in full (rest from reference TRBV18 and TRBJ1-1): NAGVMQNPRHLVRRRGQEARLRCSPMKGHSHVYWYRQLPEEGLKFMVYLQKENIIDESGMPKERFSAEFPKEGPSILRIQQVVRGDSAAYFCASSPPGTRKNTEAFFGQGTRLTVV.

This chain uses TRBV7-2 with TRBJ2-1, with D perhaps TRBD2 (5 bases). Germline CDR1 is SGHTA and CDR2 is FQGNSA. Trimming shortened V by 5 bases and J by 3 bases, and 17 bases separated the two germline ends. The CDR3 spans 16 residues. The CDR3 loop reads CASSPHAGKVYNEQFF. DNA of the CDR3: TGTGCCAGCAGCCCCCACGCGGGCAAAGTCTACAATGAGCAGTTCTTC.

The rearrangement links TRBV29-1 to TRBJ2-5; 10 bases are a match to TRBD1. The germline V gene encodes CDR1 SQVTM and CDR2 ANQGSEA. The CDR3 is 11 residues long. V trimming: 4 bases; J trimming: 11 bases; junction bases outside the gene matches: 4. As DNA, the CDR3 is TGCAGCGTTGCGGGACAGGGGAAGCAGTACTTC. Translation: CSVAGQGKQYF.

This clone has just a few counts. The chain employs TRBV4-2 and TRBJ2-1; 13 bases are a match to TRBD2. The CDR3 spans 15 residues. Germline-derived CDR1 and CDR2 are LGHNA and YNFKEQ. The V and J ends lost 10 bases and 0 bases, in that order; junction bases with no gene match: 3. CDR3 bases: TGTGCCACCCGACTAGCGGGAGGCTCCTACAATGAGCAGTTCTTC. This sequence encodes CATRLAGGSYNEQFF.

There are a few counts of this clone. The chain joins TRBV7-2 to TRBJ2-5, with TRBD2 identical over 9 bases. V lost 5 bases, J lost 4 bases, and 17 bases stayed unmatched. The germline V gene has CDR1 SGHTA and CDR2 FQGNSA. The CDR3 loop spans 18 amino acids. The CDR3 protein is CASSVTGTSSAGGETQYF. DNA for the CDR3: TGTGCCAGCAGCGTCACCGGGACTAGCTCCGCCGGGGGAGAGACCCAGTACTTC.

This clone was counted only a few times. CDR3 amino acids: CASSLDQTGRQYF. DNA for the CDR3: TGTGCCAGCAGCTTAGACCAGACAGGGAGGCAGTATTTT. The rearrangement uses TRBV7-8 and TRBJ2-3, with TRBD1 matching 7 bases. This CDR3 has 13 residues. The germline V gene has CDR1 SGHVS and CDR2 FQNEAQ. With 1 base clipped from V and 11 bases from J, the junction kept 6 bases outside the gene matches.

V usage is TRBV7-2 and J usage is TRBJ2-3, with D possibly being TRBD2 (5 bases). This CDR3 comprises 16 residues. V was clipped by 1 base and J by 8 bases, with 19 bases between them. Germline CDR1 SGHTA, CDR2 FQGNSA. CDR3 bases: TGTGCCAGCAGCTTAGTAGCCAGCCGAGCGGTCCGTACGCAGTATTTT. It specifies CASSLVASRAVRTQYF.